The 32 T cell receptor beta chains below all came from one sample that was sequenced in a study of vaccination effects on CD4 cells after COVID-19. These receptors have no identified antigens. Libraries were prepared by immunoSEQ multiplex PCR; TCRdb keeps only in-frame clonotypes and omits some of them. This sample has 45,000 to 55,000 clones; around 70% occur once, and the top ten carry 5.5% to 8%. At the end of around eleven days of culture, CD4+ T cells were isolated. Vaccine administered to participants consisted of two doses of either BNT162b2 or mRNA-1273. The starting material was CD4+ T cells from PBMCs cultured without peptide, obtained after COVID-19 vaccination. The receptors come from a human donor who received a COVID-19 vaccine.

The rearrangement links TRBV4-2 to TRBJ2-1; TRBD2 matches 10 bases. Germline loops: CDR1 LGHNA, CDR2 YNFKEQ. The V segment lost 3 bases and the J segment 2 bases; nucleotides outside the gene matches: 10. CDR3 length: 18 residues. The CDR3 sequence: CASSQLLFLAGAYNEQFF. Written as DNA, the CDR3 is TGTGCCAGCAGCCAGTTACTCTTTCTAGCGGGGGCCTACAATGAGCAGTTCTTC.

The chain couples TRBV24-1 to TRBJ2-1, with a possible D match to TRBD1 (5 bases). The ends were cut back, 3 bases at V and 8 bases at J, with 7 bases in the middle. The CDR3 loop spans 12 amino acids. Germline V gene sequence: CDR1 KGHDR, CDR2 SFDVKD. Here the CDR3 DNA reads TGTGCCACCAGTGATCAGACAGATGAGCAGTTCTTC. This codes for CATSDQTDEQFF.

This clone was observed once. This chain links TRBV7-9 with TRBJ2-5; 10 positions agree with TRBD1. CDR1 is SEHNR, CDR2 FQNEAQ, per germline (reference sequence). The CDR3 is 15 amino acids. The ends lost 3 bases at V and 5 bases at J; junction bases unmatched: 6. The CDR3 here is CASSFDRGRSETQYF. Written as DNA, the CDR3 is TGTGCCAGCAGCTTCGACAGGGGGCGCTCGGAGACCCAGTACTTC.

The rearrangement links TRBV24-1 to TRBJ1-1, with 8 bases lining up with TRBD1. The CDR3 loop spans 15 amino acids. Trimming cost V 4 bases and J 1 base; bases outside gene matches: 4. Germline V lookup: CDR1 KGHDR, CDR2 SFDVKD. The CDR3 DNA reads TGTGCCACCAGTGAAAGACAGGGGACGAACACTGAAGCTTTCTTT. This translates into CATSERQGTNTEAFF.

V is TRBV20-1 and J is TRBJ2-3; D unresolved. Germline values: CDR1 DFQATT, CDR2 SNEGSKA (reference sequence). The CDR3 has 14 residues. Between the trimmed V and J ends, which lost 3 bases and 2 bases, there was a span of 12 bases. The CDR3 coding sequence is TGCAGTGCTAGTGAAGACCTAAACACAGATACGCAGTATTTT. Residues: CSASEDLNTDTQYF.

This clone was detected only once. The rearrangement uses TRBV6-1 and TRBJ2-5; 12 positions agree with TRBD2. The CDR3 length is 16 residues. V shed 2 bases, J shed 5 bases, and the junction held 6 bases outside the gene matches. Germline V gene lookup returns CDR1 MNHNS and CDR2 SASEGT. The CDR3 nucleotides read TGTGCCAGCAGTGAAACCGGACTAGCGGGGAAGGAGACCCAGTACTTC. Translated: CASSETGLAGKETQYF.

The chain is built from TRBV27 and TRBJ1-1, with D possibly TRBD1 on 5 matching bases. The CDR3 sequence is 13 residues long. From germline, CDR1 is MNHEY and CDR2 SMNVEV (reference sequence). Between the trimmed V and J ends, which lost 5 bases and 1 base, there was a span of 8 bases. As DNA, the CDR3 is TGTGCCAGCAGTGGGGGGACGAACACTGAAGCTTTCTTT. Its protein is CASSGGTNTEAFF.

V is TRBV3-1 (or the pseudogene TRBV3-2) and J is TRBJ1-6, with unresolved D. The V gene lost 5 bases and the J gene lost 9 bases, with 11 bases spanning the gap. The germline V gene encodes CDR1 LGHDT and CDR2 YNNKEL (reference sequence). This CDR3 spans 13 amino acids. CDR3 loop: CASSDLDSSPLHF. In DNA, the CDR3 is TGTGCCAGCAGCGATCTCGACTCTTCACCCCTCCACTTT.

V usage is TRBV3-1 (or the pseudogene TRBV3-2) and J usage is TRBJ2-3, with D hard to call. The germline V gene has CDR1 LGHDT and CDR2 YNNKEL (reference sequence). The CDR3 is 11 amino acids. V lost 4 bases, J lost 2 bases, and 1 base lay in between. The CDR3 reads CASSLTDTQYF. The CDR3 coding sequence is TGTGCCAGCAGCCTCACAGATACGCAGTATTTT.

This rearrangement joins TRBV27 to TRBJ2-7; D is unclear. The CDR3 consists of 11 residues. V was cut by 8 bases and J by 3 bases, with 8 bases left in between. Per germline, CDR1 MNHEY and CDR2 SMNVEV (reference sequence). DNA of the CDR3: TGTGCCAGCCGGAGCCGCTACGAGCAGTACTTC. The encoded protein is CASRSRYEQYF.

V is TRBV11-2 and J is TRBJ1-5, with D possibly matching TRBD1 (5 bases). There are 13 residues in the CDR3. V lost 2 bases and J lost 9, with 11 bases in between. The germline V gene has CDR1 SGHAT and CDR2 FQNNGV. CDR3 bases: TGTGCCAGCAGCTTAACGAACAGGAGGCCCCAGCATTTT. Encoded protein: CASSLTNRRPQHF. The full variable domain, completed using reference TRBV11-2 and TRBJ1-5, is EAGVAQSPRYKIIEKRQSVAFWCNPISGHATLYWYQQILGQGPKLLIQFQNNGVVDDSQLPKDRFSAERLKGVDSTLKIQPAKLEDSAVYLCASSLTNRRPQHFGDGTRLSIL.

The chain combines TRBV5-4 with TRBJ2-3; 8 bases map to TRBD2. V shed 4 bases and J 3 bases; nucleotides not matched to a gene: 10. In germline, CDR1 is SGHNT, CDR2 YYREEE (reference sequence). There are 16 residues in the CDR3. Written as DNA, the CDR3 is TGTGCCAGCAGCACCAAACCGGGACTAGGTACAGATACGCAGTATTTT. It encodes CASSTKPGLGTDTQYF.

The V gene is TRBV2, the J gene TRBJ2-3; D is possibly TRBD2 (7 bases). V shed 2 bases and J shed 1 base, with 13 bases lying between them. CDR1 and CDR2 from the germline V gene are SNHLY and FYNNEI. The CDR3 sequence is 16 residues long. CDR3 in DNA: TGTGCCAGCAGTGAATTCGAGGGGGGGGGCACAGATACGCAGTATTTT. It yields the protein CASSEFEGGGTDTQYF.

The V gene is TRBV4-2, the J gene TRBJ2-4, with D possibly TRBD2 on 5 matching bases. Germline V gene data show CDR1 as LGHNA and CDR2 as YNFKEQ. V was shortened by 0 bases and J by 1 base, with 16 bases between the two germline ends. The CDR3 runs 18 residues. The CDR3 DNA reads TGTGCCAGCAGCCAAGAGGTGCGACTGAGGGTCGCCAAAAACATTCAGTACTTC. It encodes CASSQEVRLRVAKNIQYF.

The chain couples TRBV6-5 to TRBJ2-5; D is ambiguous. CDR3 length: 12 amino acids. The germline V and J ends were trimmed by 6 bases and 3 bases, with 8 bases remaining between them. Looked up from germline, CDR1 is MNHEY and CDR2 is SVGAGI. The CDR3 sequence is CASSPLEETQYF. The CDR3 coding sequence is TGTGCCAGCAGCCCGCTTGAAGAGACCCAGTACTTC.

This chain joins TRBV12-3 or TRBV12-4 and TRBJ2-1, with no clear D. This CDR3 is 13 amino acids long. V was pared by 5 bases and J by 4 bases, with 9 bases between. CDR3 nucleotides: TGTGCCAGCAGTCGAGACTCATACAATGAGCAGTTCTTC. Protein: CASSRDSYNEQFF.

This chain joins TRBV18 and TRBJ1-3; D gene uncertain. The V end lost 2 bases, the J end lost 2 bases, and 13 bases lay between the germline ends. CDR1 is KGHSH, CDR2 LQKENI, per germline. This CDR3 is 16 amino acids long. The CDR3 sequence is CASSPFLTEPGNTIYF. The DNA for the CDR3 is TGTGCCAGCTCACCATTTCTTACAGAGCCTGGAAACACCATATATTTT.

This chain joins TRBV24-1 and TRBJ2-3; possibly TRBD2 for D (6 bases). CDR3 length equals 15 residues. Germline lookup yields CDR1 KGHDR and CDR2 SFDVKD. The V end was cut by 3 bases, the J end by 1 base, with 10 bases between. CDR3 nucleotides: TGTGCCACCAGTGATGGAGGGTTGGGCACAGATACGCAGTATTTT. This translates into CATSDGGLGTDTQYF.

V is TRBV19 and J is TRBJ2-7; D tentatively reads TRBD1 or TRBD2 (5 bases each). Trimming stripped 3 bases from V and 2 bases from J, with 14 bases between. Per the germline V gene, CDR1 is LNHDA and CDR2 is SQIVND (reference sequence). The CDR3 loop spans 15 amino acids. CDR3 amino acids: CASSINRRPPYEQYF. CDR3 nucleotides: TGTGCCAGTAGTATTAACAGGAGGCCCCCCTACGAGCAGTACTTC.

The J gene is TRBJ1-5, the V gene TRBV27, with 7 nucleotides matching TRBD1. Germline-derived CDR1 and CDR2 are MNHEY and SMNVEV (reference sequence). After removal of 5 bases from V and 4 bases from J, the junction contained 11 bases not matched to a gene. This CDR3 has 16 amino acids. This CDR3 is CASSKFWDSVNQPQHF. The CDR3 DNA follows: TGTGCCAGCAGTAAGTTTTGGGACAGCGTTAATCAGCCCCAGCATTTT.

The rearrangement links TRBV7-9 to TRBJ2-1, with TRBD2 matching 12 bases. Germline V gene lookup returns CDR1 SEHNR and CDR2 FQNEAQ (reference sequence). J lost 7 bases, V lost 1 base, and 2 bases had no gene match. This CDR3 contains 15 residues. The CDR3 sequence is CASSLELAGGNEQFF. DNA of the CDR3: TGTGCCAGCAGCTTAGAGCTAGCGGGGGGGAATGAGCAGTTCTTC.

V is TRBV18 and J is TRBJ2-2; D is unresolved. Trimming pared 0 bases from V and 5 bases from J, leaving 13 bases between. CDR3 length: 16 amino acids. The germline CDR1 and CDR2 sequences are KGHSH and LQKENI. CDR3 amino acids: CASSPPWAGGTGELFF. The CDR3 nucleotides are TGTGCCAGCTCACCACCCTGGGCAGGCGGTACCGGGGAGCTGTTTTTT.

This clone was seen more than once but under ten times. DNA of the CDR3: TGTGCCAGCAGCCTAGCGGTGAGCTCCTACAATGAGCAGTTCTTC. Amino acids: CASSLAVSSYNEQFF. This chain uses TRBV3-1 (or the pseudogene TRBV3-2) with TRBJ2-1; tentative D call: TRBD2 (6 bases). The CDR3 has 15 residues. Germline V gene data show CDR1 as LGHDT and CDR2 as YNNKEL (reference sequence). V lost 4 bases and J lost 0, with 10 bases in between.

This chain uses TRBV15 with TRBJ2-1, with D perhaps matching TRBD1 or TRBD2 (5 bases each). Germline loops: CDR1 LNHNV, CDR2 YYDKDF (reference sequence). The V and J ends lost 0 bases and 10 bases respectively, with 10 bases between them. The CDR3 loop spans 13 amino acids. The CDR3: CATSRDRGTEQFF. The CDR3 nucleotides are TGTGCCACCAGCAGAGATCGAGGGACCGAGCAGTTCTTC.

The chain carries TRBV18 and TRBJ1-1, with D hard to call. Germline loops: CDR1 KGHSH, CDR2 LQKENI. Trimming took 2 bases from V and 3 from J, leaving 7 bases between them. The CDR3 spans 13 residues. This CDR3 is CASSPGQDTEAFF. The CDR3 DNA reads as TGTGCCAGCTCACCAGGGCAGGACACTGAAGCTTTCTTT.

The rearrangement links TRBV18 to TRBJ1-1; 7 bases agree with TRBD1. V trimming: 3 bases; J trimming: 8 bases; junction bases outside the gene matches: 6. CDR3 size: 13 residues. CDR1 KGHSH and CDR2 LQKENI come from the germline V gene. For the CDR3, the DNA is TGTGCCAGCTCACCGCGACAGGGAGGGGAAGCTTTCTTT. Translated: CASSPRQGGEAFF.

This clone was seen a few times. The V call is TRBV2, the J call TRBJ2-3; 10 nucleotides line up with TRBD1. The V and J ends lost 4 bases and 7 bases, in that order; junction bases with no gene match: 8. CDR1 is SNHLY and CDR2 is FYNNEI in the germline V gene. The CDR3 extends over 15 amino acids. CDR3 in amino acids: CASSGGQGGTYTQYF. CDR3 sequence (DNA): TGTGCCAGCAGTGGCGGACAGGGGGGGACATATACGCAGTATTTT. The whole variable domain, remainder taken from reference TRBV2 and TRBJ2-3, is EPEVTQTPSHQVTQMGQEVILRCVPISNHLYFYWYRQILGQKVEFLVSFYNNEISEKSEIFDDQFSVERPDGSNFTLKIRSTKLEDSAMYFCASSGGQGGTYTQYFGPGTRLTVL.

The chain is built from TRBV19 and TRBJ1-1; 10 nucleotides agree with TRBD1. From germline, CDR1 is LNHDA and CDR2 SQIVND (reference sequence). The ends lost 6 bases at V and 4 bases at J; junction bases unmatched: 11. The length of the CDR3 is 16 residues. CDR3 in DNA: TGTGCCAGTAGCAAGAATCCGGGACAGGGGCTCACTGAAGCTTTCTTT. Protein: CASSKNPGQGLTEAFF.

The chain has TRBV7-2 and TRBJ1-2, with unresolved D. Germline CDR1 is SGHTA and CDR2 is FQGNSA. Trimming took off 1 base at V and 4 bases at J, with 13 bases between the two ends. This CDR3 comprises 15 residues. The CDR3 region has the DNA TGTGCCAGCAGCTTAGGGCGGGCGGTAATCTATGGCTACACCTTC. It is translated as CASSLGRAVIYGYTF.

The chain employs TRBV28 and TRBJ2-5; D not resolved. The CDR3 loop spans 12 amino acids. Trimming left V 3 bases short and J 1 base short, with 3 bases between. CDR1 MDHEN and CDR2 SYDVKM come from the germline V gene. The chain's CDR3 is CASSLVQETQYF. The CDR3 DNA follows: TGTGCCAGCAGTTTGGTCCAAGAGACCCAGTACTTC. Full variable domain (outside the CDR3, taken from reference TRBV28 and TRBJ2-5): DVKVTQSSRYLVKRTGEKVFLECVQDMDHENMFWYRQDPGLGLRLIYFSYDVKMKEKGDIPEGYSVSREKKERFSLILESASTNQTSMYLCASSLVQETQYFGPGTRLLVL.

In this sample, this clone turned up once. DNA of the CDR3: TGTGCCAGCAGCTTATTTTTACTAGCGGGCAACAATGAGCAGTTCTTC. This translates into CASSLFLLAGNNEQFF. The gene calls are TRBV11-2 and TRBJ2-1; 9 bases are a match to TRBD2. The ends lost 2 bases at V and 5 bases at J; junction bases unmatched: 7. CDR1 is SGHAT, CDR2 FQNNGV, per germline. The CDR3 runs to 16 residues.

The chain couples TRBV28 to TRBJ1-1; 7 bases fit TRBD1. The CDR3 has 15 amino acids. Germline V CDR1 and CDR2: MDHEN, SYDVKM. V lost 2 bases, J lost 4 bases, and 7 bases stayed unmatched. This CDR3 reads CASSLPDRVGTEAFF. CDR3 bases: TGTGCCAGCAGTTTACCTGACAGGGTCGGCACTGAAGCTTTCTTT.